This entry concerns a single T cell receptor beta chain. The PCR used 60 Vbeta and 13 Jbeta primers. TCRdb's copy holds only in-frame clones and misses some; the assay was immunoSEQ multiplex PCR. The data show 190,000 or so clones, 75% to 90% seen once. This record comes from a study of cytomegalovirus exposure and HLA in healthy donors. Germline CDR1 and CDR2: MNHNY and SVGAGI (reference sequence). This CDR3 has 14 amino acids. V lost 6 bases to trimming and J lost 1 base, with 12 bases between them. The material sequenced was PBMCs. The clonotype was recovered from a man aged 45 to 65 in good health and CMV-seronegative. V and J are TRBV6-6 and TRBJ2-5, with a possible D match to TRBD1 (5 bases). The CDR3 bases are TGTGCCAGCAGCTCTGGACAAATCCAAGAGACCCAGTACTTC. This translates into CASSSGQIQETQYF.